The present TCR beta chain was sequenced within a study of Ad26.COV2.S vaccination and SARS-CoV-2 variants. Study-wide results and caveats: Analyses that measured TCR breadth and depth may have underestimated total T cell responses. Non-spike TCR breadth showed similarity between vaccine and placebo recipients. Vaccinees reportedly had broad spike-specific CD8+ and CD4+ T cell responses.

Germline CDR1 and CDR2: SEHNR and FQNEAQ (reference sequence). The CDR3 extends over 15 amino acids. The J segment lost 4 bases and the V segment lost 1 base, leaving 0 bases of the junction unmatched. Assay used: immunoSEQ multiplex PCR; TCRdb lists only in-frame clones, some missing. The sample holds 300,000 to 400,000 clones, 85% to 90% seen once. Treatment specified: 19 received Ad26.COV2.S at low or high dose, single or two shots; 5 received placebo; per-sample allocation not given. Sampling took place 63 days after the first vaccine or placebo injection. Vaccination employed an Ad26 vector expressing the Wuhan-strain SARS-CoV-2 spike. Concerning this clone: Its target is unknown.

Specimen: peripheral blood, collected in a trial of Ad26.COV2.S vaccine versus placebo. The genes are TRBV7-9 and TRBJ2-5, with 13 positions matching TRBD2. This receptor was identified in a person aged 18-60 years who received the Ad26.COV2.S COVID-19 vaccine or a placebo. This CDR3 is CASSLGLAGGETQYF. CDR3 bases: TGTGCCAGCAGCTTAGGACTAGCGGGAGGAGAGACCCAGTACTTC.